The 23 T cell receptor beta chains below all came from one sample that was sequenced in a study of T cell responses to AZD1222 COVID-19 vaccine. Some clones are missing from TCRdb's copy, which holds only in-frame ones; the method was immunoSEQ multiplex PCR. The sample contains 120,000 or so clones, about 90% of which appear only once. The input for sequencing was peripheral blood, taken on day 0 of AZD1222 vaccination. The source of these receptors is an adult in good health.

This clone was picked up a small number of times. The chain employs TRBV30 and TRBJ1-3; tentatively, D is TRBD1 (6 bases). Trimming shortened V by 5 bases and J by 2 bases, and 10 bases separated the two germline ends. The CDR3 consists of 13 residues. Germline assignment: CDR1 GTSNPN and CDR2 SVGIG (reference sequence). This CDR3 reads CAWGTYPGNTIYF. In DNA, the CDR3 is TGTGCCTGGGGGACATACCCTGGAAACACCATATATTTT.

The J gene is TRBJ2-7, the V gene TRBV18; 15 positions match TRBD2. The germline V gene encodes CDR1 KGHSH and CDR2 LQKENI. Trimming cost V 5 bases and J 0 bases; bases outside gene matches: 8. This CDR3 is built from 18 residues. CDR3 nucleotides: TGTGCCAGCTCATCCGGACTAGCGGGGGGGCAGAGCTCCTACGAGCAGTACTTC. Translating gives CASSSGLAGGQSSYEQYF.

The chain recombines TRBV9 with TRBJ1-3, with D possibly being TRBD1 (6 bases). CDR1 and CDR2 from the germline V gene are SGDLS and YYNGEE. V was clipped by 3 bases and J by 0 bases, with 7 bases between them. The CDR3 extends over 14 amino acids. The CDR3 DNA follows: TGTGCCAGCAGCGGAGGGGGCTCTGGAAACACCATATATTTT. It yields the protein CASSGGGSGNTIYF.

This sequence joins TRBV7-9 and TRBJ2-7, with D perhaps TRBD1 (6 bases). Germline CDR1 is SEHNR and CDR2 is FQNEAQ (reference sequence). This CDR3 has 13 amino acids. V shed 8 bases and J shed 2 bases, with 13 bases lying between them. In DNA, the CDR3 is TGTGCCAGCGAGACCACAGGGACCTACGAGCAGTACTTC. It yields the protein CASETTGTYEQYF.

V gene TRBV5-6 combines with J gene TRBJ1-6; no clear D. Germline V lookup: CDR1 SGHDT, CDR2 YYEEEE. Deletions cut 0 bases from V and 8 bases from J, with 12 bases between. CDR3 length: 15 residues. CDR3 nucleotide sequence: TGTGCCAGCAGCTTGGCCCCGACCAAGGATTCACCCCTCCACTTT. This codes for CASSLAPTKDSPLHF.

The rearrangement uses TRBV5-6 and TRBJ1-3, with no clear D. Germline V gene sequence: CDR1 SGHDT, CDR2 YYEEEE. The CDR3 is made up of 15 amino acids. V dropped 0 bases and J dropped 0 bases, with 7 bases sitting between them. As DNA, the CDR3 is TGTGCCAGCAGCTTGGCGGGAGGCTCTGGAAACACCATATATTTT. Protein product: CASSLAGGSGNTIYF.

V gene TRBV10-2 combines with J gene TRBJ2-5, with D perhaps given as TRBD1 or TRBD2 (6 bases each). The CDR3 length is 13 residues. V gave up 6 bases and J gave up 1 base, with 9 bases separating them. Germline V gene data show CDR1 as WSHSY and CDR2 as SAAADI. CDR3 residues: CASRGGPQETQYF. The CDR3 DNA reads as TGCGCCAGCAGAGGGGGGCCCCAAGAGACCCAGTACTTC.

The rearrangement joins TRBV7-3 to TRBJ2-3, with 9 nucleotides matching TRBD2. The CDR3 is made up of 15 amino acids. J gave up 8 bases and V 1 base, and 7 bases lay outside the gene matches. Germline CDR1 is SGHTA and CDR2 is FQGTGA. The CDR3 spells CASSLIRREGLTQYF. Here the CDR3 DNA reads TGTGCCAGCAGCTTAATAAGGCGGGAGGGCCTTACGCAGTATTTT.

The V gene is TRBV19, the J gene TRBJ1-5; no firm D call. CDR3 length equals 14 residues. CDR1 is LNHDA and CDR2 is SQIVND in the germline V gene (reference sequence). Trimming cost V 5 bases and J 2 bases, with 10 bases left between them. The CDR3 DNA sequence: TGTGCCAGTAGTTTATCCGGAGGCAATCAGCCCCAGCATTTT. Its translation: CASSLSGGNQPQHF.

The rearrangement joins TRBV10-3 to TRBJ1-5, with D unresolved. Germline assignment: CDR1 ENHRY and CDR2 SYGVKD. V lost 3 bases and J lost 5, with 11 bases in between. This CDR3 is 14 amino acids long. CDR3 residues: CAISDFSGDQPQHF. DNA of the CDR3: TGTGCCATCAGTGATTTCAGCGGAGATCAGCCCCAGCATTTT.

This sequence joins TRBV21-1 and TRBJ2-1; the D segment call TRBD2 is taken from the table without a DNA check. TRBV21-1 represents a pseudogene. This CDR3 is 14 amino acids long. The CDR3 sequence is CASEGLAVYNEQFF. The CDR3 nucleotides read TGTGCCAGCGAGGGACTAGCGGTATACAATGAGCAGTTCTTC.

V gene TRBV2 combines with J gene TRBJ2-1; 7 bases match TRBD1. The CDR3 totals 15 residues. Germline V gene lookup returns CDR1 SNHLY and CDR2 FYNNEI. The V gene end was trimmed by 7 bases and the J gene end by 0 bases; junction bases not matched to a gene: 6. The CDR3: CASKTDRVSYNEQFF. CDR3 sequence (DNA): TGTGCCAGCAAGACCGACAGGGTCTCCTACAATGAGCAGTTCTTC.

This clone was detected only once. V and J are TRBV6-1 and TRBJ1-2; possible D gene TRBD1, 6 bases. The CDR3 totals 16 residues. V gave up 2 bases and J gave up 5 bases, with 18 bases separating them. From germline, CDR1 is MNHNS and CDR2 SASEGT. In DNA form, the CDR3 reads TGTGCCAGCAGTGAAAAGGGGGTTTGGTCGCCATATGGCTACACCTTC. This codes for CASSEKGVWSPYGYTF.

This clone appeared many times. The CDR3 DNA reads as TGTGCCAGCAGCTTTGACAGGGGCCGCTATGGCTACACCTTC. Its protein product is CASSFDRGRYGYTF. The rearrangement joins TRBV7-9 to TRBJ1-2; 8 positions match TRBD1. Germline trimming cut 3 bases from V and 4 bases from J; bases unmatched to any gene: 4. The CDR3 extends over 14 amino acids. Germline V lookup: CDR1 SEHNR, CDR2 FQNEAQ (reference sequence).

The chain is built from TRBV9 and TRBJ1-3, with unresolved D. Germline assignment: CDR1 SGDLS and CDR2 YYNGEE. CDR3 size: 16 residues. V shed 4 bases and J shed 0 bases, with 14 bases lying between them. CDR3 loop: CASSPQMGSSGNTIYF. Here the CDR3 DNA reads TGTGCCAGCAGCCCCCAGATGGGGAGCTCTGGAAACACCATATATTTT.

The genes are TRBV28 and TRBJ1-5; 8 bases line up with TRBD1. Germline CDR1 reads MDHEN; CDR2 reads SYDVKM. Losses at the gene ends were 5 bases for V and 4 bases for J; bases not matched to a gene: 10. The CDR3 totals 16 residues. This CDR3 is CASSTAGGLRNQPQHF. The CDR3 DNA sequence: TGTGCCAGCAGTACCGCAGGGGGCTTACGAAATCAGCCCCAGCATTTT.

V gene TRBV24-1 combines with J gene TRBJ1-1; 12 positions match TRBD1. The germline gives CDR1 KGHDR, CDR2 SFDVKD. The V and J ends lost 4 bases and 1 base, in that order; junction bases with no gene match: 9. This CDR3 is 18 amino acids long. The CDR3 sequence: CATSDPRDRGRWNTEAFF. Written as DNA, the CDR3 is TGTGCCACCAGTGACCCCCGGGACAGGGGGCGTTGGAACACTGAAGCTTTCTTT.

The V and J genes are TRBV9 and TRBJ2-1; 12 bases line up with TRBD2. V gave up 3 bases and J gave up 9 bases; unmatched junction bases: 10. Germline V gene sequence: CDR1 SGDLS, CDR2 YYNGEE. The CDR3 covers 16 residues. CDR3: CASSDRSSGRGGEQFF. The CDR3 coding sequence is TGTGCCAGCAGCGACCGATCTAGCGGGAGGGGGGGTGAGCAGTTCTTC. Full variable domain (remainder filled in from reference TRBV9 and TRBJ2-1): DSGVTQTPKHLITATGQRVTLRCSPRSGDLSVYWYQQSLDQGLQFLIQYYNGEERAKGNILERFSAQQFPDLHSELNLSSLELGDSALYFCASSDRSSGRGGEQFFGPGTRLTVL.

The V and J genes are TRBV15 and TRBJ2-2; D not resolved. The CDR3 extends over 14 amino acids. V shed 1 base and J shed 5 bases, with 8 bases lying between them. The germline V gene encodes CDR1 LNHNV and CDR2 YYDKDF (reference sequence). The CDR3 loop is CATSRVRVTGELFF. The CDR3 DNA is TGTGCCACCAGCAGAGTGCGTGTTACCGGGGAGCTGTTTTTT.

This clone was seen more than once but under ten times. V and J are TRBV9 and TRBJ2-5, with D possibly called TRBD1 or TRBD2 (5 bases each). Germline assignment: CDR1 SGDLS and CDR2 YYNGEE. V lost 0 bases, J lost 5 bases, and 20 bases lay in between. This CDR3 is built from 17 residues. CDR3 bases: TGTGCCAGCAGCGTAGCTGTGGGGGACCCCCACAAGGAGACCCAGTACTTC. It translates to CASSVAVGDPHKETQYF.

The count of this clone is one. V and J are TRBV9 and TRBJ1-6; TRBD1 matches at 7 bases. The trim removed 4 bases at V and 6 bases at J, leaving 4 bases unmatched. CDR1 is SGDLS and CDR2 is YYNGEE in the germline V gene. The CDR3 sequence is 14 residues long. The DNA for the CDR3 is TGTGCCAGCAGCCAGACAGGGTCTAATTCACCCCTCCACTTT. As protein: CASSQTGSNSPLHF.

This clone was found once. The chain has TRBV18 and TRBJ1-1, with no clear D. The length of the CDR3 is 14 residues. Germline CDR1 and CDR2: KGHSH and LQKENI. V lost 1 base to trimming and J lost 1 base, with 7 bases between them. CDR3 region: CASSPRRANTEAFF. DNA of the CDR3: TGTGCCAGCTCACCACGGAGGGCGAACACTGAAGCTTTCTTT.

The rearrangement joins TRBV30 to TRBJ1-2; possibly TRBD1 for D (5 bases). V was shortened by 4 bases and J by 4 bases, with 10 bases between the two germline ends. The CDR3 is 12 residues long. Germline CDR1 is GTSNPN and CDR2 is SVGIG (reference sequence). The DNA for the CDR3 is TGTGCCTGGACGGCAGGGAGCTATGGCTACACCTTC. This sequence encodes CAWTAGSYGYTF.